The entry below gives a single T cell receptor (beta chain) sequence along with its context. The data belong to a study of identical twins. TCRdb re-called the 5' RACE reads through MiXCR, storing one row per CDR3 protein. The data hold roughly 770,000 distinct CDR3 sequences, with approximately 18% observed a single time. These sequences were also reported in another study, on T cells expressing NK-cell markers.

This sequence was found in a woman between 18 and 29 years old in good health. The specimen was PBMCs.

The CDR3 coding sequence is TGTGCCAGCAGGTACGGGGGGACGGACATTCAGTACTTC. The encoded protein is CASRYGGTDIQYF. The chain joins TRBV12-3 or TRBV12-4 to TRBJ2-4; 7 bases map to TRBD2. CDR3 length: 13 residues. V was pared by 6 bases and J by 8 bases, with 7 bases of the junction left unmatched.